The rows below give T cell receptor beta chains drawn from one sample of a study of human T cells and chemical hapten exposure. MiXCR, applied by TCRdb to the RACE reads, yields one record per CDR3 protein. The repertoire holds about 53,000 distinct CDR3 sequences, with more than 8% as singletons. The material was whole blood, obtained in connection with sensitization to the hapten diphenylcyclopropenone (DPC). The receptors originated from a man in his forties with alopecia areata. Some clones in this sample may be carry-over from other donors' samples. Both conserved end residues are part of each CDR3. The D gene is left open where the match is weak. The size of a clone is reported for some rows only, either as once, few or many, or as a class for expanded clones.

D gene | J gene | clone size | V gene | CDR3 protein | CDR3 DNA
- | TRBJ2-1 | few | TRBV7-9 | CASSLTRMDQLSYNEQFF | TGTGCCAGCAGCTTAACACGTATGGATCAATTGTCCTACAATGAGCAGTTCTTC
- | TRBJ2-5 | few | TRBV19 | CASSIRLASQETQYF | TGTGCCAGTAGTATTAGGCTAGCGAGCCAAGAGACCCAGTACTTC
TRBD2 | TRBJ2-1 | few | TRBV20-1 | CSAQGLAVRNEQFF | TGCAGTGCTCAGGGACTAGCCGTTCGTAATGAGCAGTTCTTC
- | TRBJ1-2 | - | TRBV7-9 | CASSRDLRNYGYTF | TGTGCCAGCAGCCGCGACCTTCGTAACTATGGCTACACCTTC
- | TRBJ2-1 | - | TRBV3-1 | CASSQSYNEQFF | TGTGCCAGCAGCCAATCTTACAATGAGCAGTTCTTC
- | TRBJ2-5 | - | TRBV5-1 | CASSKSGGRETQYF | TGCGCCAGCAGCAAGTCCGGGGGACGAGAGACCCAGTACTTC
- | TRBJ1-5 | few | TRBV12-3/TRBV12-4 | CASSFREGNQPQHF | TGTGCCAGCAGTTTCCGAGAGGGCAATCAGCCCCAGCATTTT
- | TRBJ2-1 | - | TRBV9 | CASSPRPRPGEQFF | TGTGCCAGCAGCCCCCGCCCCCGCCCGGGTGAGCAGTTCTTC
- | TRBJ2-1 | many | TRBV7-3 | CASSLGQSHNEQFF | TGTGCCAGCAGCTTAGGACAGAGCCACAATGAGCAGTTCTTC
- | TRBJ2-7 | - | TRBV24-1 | CATSDPVHYEQYF | TGTGCCACCAGTGACCCGGTTCATTACGAGCAGTACTTC
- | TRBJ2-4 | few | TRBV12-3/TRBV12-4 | CASSLRGARGNIQYF | TGTGCCAGCAGTTTAAGAGGAGCGCGGGGAAACATTCAGTACTTC
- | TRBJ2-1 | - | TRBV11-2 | CASSLVPRGISEQFF | TGTGCCAGCAGCTTAGTGCCGCGGGGAATAAGTGAGCAGTTCTTC
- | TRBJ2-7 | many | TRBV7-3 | CASSLIGDLNEQYF | TGTGCCAGCAGCTTAATTGGGGACCTCAACGAGCAGTACTTC
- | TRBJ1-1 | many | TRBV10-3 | CAISEWGPKTEAFF | TGTGCCATCAGTGAGTGGGGACCGAAAACTGAAGCTTTCTTT
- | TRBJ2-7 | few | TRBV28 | CASSSGRTGLSSYEQYF | TGTGCCAGCAGTTCCGGACGGACAGGACTAAGCTCCTACGAGCAGTACTTC
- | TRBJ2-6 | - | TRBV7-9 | CGQAISGANVLTF | TGTGGGCAGGCGATCTCTGGGGCCAACGTCCTGACTTTC
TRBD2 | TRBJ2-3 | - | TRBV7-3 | CASSLAGGPETDTQYF | TGTGCCAGCAGCCTAGCGGGAGGGCCTGAGACAGATACGCAGTATTTT
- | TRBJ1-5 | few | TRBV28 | CASSSGHSNQPQHF | TGTGCCAGCAGCTCGGGACATAGCAATCAGCCCCAGCATTTT
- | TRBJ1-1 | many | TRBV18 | CASSPEGYTEAFF | TGTGCCAGCTCACCAGAGGGATACACTGAAGCTTTCTTT
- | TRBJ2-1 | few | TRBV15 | CATSGGTGNEQFF | TGTGCCACCAGCGGGGGGACTGGCAATGAGCAGTTCTTC
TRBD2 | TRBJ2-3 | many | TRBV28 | CASSLSALAGGLPDTQYF | TGTGCCAGCAGTTTATCCGCCCTAGCGGGAGGATTACCAGATACGCAGTATTTT
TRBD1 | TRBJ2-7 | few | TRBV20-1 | CSADPGQGPTREQYF | TGCAGTGCTGACCCGGGACAGGGGCCCACTAGGGAGCAGTACTTC
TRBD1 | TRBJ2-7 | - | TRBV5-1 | CASSLDLTGLGEQYF | TGCGCCAGCAGCTTGGACCTGACAGGGCTCGGCGAGCAGTACTTC
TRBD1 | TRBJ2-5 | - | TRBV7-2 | CASSGDRGQETQYF | TGTGCCAGCAGCGGGGACAGGGGGCAAGAGACCCAGTACTTC
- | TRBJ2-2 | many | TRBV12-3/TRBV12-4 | CASSFGGTGELFF | TGTGCCAGCAGCTTCGGCGGCACCGGGGAGCTGTTTTTT
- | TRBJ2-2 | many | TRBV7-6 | CASSLLQALPSGELFF | TGTGCCAGCAGCTTACTTCAGGCACTCCCTTCCGGGGAGCTGTTTTTT
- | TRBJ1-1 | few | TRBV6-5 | CASSYDWNTEAFF | TGTGCCAGCAGTTACGATTGGAACACTGAAGCTTTCTTT
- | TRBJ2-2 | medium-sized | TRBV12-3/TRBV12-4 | CASRRTEAGELFF | TGTGCCAGCAGGAGGACAGAGGCCGGGGAGCTGTTTTTT
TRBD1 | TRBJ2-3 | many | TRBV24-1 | CATSGTGGEDTQYF | TGTGCCACCAGTGGGACAGGGGGTGAAGATACGCAGTATTTT
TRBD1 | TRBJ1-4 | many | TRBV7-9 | CASSQSWTGKNEKLFF | TGTGCCAGCAGCCAATCCTGGACAGGGAAGAATGAAAAACTGTTTTTT
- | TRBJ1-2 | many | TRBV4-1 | CASSQDLVESAYGYTF | TGCGCCAGCAGCCAAGATCTGGTGGAATCTGCTTATGGCTACACCTTC
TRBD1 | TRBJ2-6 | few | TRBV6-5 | CASSYTGTGFSSGANVLTF | TGTGCCAGCAGTTATACCGGGACAGGTTTCAGCTCTGGGGCCAACGTCCTGACTTTC
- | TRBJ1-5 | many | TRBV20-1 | CSALAPNQPQHF | TGCAGTGCCCTGGCACCGAATCAGCCCCAGCATTTT
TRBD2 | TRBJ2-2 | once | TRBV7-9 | CASSSTSGTGELFF | TGTGCCAGCAGCTCGACTAGCGGGACCGGGGAGCTGTTTTTT
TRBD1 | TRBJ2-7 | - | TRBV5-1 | CASSSLTGGLYEQYF | TGCGCCAGCAGCTCCCTGACAGGGGGCCTCTACGAGCAGTACTTC
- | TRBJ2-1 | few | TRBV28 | CATCGSPYNEQFF | TGTGCCACCTGCGGGTCCCCCTACAATGAGCAGTTCTTC
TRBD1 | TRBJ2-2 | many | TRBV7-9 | CASRVVAGGSGELFF | TGTGCCAGCAGAGTCGTGGCAGGGGGCAGCGGGGAGCTGTTTTTT
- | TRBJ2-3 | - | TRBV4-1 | CASSHSTPTDTQYF | TGCGCCAGCAGCCACAGTACCCCAACAGATACGCAGTATTTT
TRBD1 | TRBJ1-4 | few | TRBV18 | CASSPQGVRNGEKLFF | TGTGCCAGCTCACCTCAGGGGGTCCGTAACGGCGAAAAACTGTTTTTT
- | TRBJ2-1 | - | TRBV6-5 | CASSYSMGEEQFF | TGTGCCAGCAGTTACTCGATGGGGGAAGAGCAGTTCTTC
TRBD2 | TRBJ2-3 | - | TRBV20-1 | CSATLVASGRAATDTQYF | TGCAGTGCTACCTTGGTGGCTAGCGGGAGGGCCGCCACAGATACGCAGTATTTT
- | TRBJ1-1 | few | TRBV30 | CAWSVSGTEAFF | TGTGCCTGGAGTGTAAGTGGCACTGAAGCTTTCTTT
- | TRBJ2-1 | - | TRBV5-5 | CASSSGRLGRNEQFF | TGTGCCAGCAGTTCGGGACGGCTTGGGCGGAATGAGCAGTTCTTC
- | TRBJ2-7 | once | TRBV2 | CASVTGLPGEQYF | TGTGCCTCAGTTACCGGCCTCCCCGGCGAGCAGTACTTC
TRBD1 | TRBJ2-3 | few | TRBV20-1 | CSAPDRGPADTQYF | TGCAGTGCTCCGGACAGGGGGCCAGCAGATACGCAGTATTTT
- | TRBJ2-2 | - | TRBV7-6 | CASSLAVVTGELFF | TGTGCCAGCAGCTTAGCAGTTGTCACCGGGGAGCTGTTTTTT
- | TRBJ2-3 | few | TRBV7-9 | CASTSANTDTQYF | TGTGCCAGCACGAGCGCAAACACAGATACGCAGTATTTT
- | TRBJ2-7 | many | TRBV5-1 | CASSLRTSPRAFYEQYF | TGCGCCAGCAGCTTGAGGACCTCTCCTCGGGCCTTTTACGAGCAGTACTTC
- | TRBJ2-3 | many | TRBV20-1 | CSAKDIAKTDTQYF | TGCAGTGCAAAAGACATAGCAAAAACAGATACGCAGTATTTT
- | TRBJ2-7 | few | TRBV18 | CASSPGVGTYEQYF | TGTGCCAGCTCACCGGGGGTGGGGACCTACGAGCAGTACTTC
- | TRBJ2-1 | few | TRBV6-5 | CASSPLFTSSYNEQFF | TGTGCCAGCAGTCCCCTTTTTACTAGCTCCTACAATGAGCAGTTCTTC
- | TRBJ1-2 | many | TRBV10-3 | CAISEPQVGGPNYGYTF | TGTGCCATCAGTGAGCCCCAGGTGGGCGGACCTAACTATGGCTACACCTTC
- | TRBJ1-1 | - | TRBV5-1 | CASSLALTGKTEAFF | TGCGCCAGCAGCTTGGCCCTGACAGGCAAAACTGAAGCTTTCTTT
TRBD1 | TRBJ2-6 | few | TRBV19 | CASSKTGGAIFSGANVLTF | TGTGCCAGTAGTAAGACAGGGGGAGCAATTTTCTCTGGGGCCAACGTCCTGACTTTC
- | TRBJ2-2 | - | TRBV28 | CASSEISGELFF | TGTGCCAGCAGTGAGATTAGCGGGGAGCTGTTTTTT
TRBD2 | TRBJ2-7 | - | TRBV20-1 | CSARESVSGAGYEQYF | TGCAGTGCTAGAGAAAGCGTTAGCGGGGCTGGCTACGAGCAGTACTTC
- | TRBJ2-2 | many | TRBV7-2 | CASSLASGAGELFF | TGTGCCAGCAGCTTAGCTTCTGGCGCCGGGGAGCTGTTTTTT
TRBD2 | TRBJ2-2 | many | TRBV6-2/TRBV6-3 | CASRRRLAGTGELFF | TGTGCCAGCAGGCGTCGACTAGCAGGGACCGGGGAGCTGTTTTTT